This T cell receptor beta chain was retrieved from a study of blood T cells in healthy people across ages. A few counts support this clonotype. Its antigen is undetermined. PCR was performed a second time for about 6 to 12 cycles using a sample-barcoded 5' primer and a J-beta primer mix. One entry per CDR3 protein, called by TCRdb with MiXCR from the 5' RACE reads. The sample contains some 1.4 million distinct CDR3 sequences, roughly 40% of which appear only once. Study findings and constraints: Without sorted subsets, naive and antigen-experienced compartments could not be conclusively compared.

The V end lost 3 bases, the J end lost 2 bases, and 7 bases lay between the germline ends. This CDR3 is 13 amino acids long. Germline V gene data show CDR1 as MNHEY and CDR2 as SMNVEV (reference sequence). Source material: blood. The gene calls are TRBV27 and TRBJ1-2; D remains ambiguous. The receptor comes from a woman aged 18 to 35 in good health. The CDR3 loop is CASSFDANYGYTF. In DNA, the CDR3 is TGTGCCAGCAGTTTCGACGCCAACTATGGCTACACCTTC.